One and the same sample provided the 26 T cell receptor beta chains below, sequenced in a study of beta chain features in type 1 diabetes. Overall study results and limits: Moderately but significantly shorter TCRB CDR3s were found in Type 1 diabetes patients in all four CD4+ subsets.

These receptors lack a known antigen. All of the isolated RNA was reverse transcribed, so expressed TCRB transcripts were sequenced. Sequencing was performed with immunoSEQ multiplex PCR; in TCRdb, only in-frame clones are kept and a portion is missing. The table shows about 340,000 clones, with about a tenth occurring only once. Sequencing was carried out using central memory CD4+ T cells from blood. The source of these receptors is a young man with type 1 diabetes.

The CDR3 region is CASSERDRGKSDTIYF. CDR3 DNA: TGTGCCAGCAGCGAGCGGGACAGGGGAAAGTCGGACACCATATATTTT. V is TRBV2 and J is TRBJ1-3; 10 bases map to TRBD1. The V gene's germline CDR1 is SNHLY and CDR2 FYNNEI. Unmatched junction bases numbered 13, after V lost 6 bases and J lost 8 bases. This CDR3 is built from 16 residues.

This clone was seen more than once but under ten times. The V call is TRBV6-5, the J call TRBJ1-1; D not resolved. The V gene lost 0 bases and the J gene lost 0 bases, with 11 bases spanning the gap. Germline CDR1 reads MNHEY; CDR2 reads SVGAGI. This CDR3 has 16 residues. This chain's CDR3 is CASSYSLDSLNTEAFF. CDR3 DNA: TGTGCCAGCAGTTACTCCCTCGATAGTTTGAACACTGAAGCTTTCTTT.

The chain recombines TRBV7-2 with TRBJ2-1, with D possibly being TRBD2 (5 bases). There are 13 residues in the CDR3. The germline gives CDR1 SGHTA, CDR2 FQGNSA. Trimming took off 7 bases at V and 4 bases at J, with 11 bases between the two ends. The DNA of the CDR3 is TGTGCCAGCACGGGGTTACATTACAATGAGCAGTTCTTC. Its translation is CASTGLHYNEQFF. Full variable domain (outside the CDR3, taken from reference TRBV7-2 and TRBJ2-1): GAGVSQSPSNKVTEKGKDVELRCDPISGHTALYWYRQSLGQGLEFLIYFQGNSAPDKSGLPSDRFSAERTGGSVSTLTIQRTQQEDSAVYLCASTGLHYNEQFFGPGTRLTVL.

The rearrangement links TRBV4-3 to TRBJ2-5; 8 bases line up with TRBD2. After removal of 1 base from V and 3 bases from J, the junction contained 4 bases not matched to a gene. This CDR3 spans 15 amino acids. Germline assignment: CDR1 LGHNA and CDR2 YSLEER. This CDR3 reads CASSQVAGLEETQYF. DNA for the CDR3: TGCGCCAGCAGCCAAGTAGCGGGACTCGAAGAGACCCAGTACTTC.

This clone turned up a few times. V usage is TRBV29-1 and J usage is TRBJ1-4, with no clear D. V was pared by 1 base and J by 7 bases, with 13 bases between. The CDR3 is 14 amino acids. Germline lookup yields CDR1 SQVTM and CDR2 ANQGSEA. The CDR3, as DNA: TGCAGCGTTGAAGTGTCTCTTTCTGGTGAAAAACTGTTTTTT. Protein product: CSVEVSLSGEKLFF.

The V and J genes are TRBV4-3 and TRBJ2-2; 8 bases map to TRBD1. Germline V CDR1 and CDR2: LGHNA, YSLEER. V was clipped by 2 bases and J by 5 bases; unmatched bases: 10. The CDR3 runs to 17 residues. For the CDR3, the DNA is TGCGCCAGCAGCCAATTTCTAACAGGGGGTGGGACCGGGGAGCTGTTTTTT. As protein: CASSQFLTGGGTGELFF.

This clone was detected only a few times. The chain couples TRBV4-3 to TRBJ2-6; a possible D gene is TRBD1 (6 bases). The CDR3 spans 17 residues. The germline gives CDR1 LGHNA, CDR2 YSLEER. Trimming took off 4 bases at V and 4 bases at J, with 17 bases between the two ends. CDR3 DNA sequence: TGCGCCAGCAGCCCCCAAAGTACCGGGACAGGGGCCAACGTCCTGACTTTC. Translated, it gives CASSPQSTGTGANVLTF.

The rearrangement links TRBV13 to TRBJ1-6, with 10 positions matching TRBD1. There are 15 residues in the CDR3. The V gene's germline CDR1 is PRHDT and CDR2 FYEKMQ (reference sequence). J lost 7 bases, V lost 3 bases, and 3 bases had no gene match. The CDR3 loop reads CASSLGQGQNSPLHF. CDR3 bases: TGTGCCAGCAGCTTGGGACAGGGGCAGAATTCACCCCTCCACTTT.

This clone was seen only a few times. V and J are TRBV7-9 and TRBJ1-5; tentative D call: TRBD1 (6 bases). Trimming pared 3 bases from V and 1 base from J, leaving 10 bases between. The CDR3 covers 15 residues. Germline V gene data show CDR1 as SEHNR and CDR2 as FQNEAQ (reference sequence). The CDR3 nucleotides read TGTGCCAGCAGCTTGGGGGGCGGAAGCAATCAGCCCCAGCATTTT. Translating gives CASSLGGGSNQPQHF.

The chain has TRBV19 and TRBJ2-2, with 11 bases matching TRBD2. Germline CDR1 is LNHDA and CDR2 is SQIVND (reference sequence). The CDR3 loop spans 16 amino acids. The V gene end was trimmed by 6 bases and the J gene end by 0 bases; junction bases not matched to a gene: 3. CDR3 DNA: TGTGCCAGTAGCCAACTAGCGGGGGCGAACACCGGGGAGCTGTTTTTT. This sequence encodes CASSQLAGANTGELFF.

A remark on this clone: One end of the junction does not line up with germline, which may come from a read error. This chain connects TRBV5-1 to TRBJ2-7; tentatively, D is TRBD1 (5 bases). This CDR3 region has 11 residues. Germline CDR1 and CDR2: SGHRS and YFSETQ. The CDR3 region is CASSREGEQYF. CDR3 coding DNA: TGTGCCAGCAGCAGGGAAGGCGAGCAGTACTTC.

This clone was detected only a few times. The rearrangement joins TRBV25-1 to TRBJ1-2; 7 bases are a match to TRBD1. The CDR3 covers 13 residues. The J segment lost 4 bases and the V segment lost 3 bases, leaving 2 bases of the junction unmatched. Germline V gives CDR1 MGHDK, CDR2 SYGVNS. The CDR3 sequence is CASSDRTGYGYTF. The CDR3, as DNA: TGTGCCAGCAGTGACCGGACAGGCTATGGCTACACCTTC.

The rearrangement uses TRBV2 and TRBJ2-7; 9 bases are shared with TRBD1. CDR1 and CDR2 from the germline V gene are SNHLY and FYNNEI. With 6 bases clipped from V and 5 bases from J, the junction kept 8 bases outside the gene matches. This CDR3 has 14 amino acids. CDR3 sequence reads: CASREGTGYHEQYF. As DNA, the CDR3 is TGTGCCAGCAGGGAGGGGACAGGGTACCACGAGCAGTACTTC.

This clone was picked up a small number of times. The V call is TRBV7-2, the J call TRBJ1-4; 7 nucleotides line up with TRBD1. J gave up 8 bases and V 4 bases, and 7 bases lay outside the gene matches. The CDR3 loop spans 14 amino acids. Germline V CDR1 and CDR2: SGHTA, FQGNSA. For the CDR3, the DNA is TGTGCCAGCAGCTCCCCGAGGACAGGAGAAAAACTGTTTTTT. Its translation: CASSSPRTGEKLFF. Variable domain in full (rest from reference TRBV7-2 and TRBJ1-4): GAGVSQSPSNKVTEKGKDVELRCDPISGHTALYWYRQSLGQGLEFLIYFQGNSAPDKSGLPSDRFSAERTGGSVSTLTIQRTQQEDSAVYLCASSSPRTGEKLFFGSGTQLSVL.

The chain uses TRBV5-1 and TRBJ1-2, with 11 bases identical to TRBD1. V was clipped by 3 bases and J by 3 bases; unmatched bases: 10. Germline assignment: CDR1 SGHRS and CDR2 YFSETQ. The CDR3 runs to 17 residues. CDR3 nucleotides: TGCGCCAGCAGCTCAGGTGGACAGGGGGCGGAGTACTATGGCTACACCTTC. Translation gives CASSSGGQGAEYYGYTF.

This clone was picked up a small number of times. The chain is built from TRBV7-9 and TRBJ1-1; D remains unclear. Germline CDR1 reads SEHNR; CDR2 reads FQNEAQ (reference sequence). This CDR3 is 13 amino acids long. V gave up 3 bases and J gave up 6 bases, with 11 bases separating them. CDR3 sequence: CASSFYEGPEAFF. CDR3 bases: TGTGCCAGCAGCTTCTATGAGGGCCCTGAAGCTTTCTTT.

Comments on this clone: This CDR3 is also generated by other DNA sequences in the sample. CDR3 amino acids: CASSEASGRNYGYTF. CDR3 DNA: TGTGCCAGCAGTGAAGCTTCGGGCAGGAACTATGGCTACACCTTC. The chain has TRBV2 and TRBJ1-2; no clear D. Trimming stripped 0 bases from V and 2 bases from J, with 10 bases between. Per germline, CDR1 SNHLY and CDR2 FYNNEI. The CDR3 covers 15 residues.

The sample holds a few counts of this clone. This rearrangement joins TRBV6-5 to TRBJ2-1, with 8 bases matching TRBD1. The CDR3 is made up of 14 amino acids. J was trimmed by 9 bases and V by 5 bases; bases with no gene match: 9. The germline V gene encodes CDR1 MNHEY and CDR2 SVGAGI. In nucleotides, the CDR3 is TGTGCCAGCAGTGCACAGGGGGTAAGTGGTGAGCAGTTCTTC. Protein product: CASSAQGVSGEQFF.

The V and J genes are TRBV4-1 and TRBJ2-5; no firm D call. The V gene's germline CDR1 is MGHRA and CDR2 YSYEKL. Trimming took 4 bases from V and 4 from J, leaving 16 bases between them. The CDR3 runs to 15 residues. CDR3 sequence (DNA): TGCGCCAGCAGCCCAGCTGGGCAGACGGGAGAGACCCAGTACTTC. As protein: CASSPAGQTGETQYF.

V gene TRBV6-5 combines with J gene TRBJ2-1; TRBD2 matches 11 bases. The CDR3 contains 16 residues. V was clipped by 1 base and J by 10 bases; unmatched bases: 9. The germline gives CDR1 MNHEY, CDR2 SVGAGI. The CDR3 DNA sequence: TGTGCCAGCAGTTACTATGCGGCTAGCGGGGGGACCGAGCAGTTCTTC. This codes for CASSYYAASGGTEQFF.

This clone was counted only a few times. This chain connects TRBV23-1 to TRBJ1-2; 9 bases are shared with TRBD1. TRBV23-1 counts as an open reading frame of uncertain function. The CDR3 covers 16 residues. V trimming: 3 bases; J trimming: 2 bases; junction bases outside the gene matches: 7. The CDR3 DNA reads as TGCGCCAGCAGTCATAACAGGGGGCGATTCAACTATGGCTACACCTTC. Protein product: CASSHNRGRFNYGYTF.

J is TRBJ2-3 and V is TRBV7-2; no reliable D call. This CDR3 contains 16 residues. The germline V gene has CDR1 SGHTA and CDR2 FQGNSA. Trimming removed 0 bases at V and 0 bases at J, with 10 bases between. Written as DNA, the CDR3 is TGTGCCAGCAGCTTAGCGGCTTTCACTAGCACAGATACGCAGTATTTT. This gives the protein CASSLAAFTSTDTQYF.

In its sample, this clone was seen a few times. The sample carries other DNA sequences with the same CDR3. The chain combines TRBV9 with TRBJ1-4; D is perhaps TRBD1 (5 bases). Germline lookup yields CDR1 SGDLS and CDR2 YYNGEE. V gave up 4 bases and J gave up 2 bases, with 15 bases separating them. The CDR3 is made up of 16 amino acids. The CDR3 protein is CASSPRGAVTNEKLFF. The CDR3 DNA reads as TGTGCCAGCAGCCCTCGTGGGGCAGTCACTAATGAAAAACTGTTTTTT.

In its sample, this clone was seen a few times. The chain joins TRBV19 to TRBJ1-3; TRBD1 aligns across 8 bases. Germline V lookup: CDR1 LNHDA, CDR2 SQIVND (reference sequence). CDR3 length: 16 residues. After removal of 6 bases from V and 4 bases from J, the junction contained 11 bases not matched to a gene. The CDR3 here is CASSSHRTGRGNTIYF. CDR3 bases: TGTGCCAGTAGCTCCCATCGGACAGGGAGAGGAAACACCATATATTTT.

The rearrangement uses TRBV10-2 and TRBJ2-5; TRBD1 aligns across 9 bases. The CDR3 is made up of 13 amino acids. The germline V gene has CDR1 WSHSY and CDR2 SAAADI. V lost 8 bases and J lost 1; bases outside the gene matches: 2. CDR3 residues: CASGGQGQETQYF. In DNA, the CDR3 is TGCGCCAGCGGGGGACAGGGCCAAGAGACCCAGTACTTC.

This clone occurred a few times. The CDR3 loop is CASSLAQGGNEQFF. DNA for the CDR3: TGTGCCAGCAGCTTAGCACAGGGGGGCAATGAGCAGTTCTTC. The chain carries TRBV7-2 and TRBJ2-1; 8 nucleotides line up with TRBD1. The CDR3 is made up of 14 amino acids. Germline V CDR1 and CDR2: SGHTA, FQGNSA. With V trimmed by 0 bases and J by 6 bases, 1 base remained unmatched.